One and the same sample provided the 20 T cell receptor beta chains below, sequenced in a study of blood T cell repertoires in COVID-19. Using immunoSEQ multiplex PCR, the repertoire was profiled, and TCRdb retains in-frame clones only, with some absent. Here the sample spans about 73,000 clones, about 79% being singletons. The sequencing input was peripheral blood. The receptor set was obtained from a woman aged 55-69 years with acute or convalescent COVID-19.

The chain couples TRBV18 to TRBJ2-3, with 8 bases aligning to TRBD2. The V gene end was trimmed by 5 bases and the J gene end by 2 bases; junction bases not matched to a gene: 9. This CDR3 contains 16 residues. Germline values: CDR1 KGHSH, CDR2 LQKENI. The CDR3 loop is CASSSVAGWNTDTQYF. The CDR3 coding sequence is TGTGCCAGCTCATCGGTAGCGGGATGGAACACAGATACGCAGTATTTT.

This clone showed up just a few times. The CDR3 region is CASLRTTGSGNTIYF. The DNA for the CDR3 is TGTGCCAGCCTCCGGACTACGGGCTCTGGAAACACCATATATTTT. The V call is TRBV28, the J call TRBJ1-3; D is unresolved. The germline CDR1 and CDR2 sequences are MDHEN and SYDVKM. This CDR3 is built from 15 residues. Trimming stripped 8 bases from V and 0 bases from J, with 14 bases between.

J is TRBJ2-4 and V is TRBV5-4; 8 positions agree with TRBD2. V was pared by 4 bases and J by 13 bases, with 19 bases of the junction left unmatched. This CDR3 has 16 amino acids. From germline, CDR1 is SGHNT and CDR2 YYREEE (reference sequence). The CDR3 loop reads CASSRGLVGSLGMQYF. The CDR3 region has the DNA TGTGCCAGCAGCCGGGGACTAGTCGGTTCCTTGGGCATGCAGTACTTC.

The chain uses TRBV20-1 and TRBJ2-1; D remains unclear. The germline V gene encodes CDR1 DFQATT and CDR2 SNEGSKA (reference sequence). This CDR3 has 11 amino acids. Trimming pared 6 bases from V and 5 bases from J, leaving 8 bases between. The CDR3 reads CSARRDNEQFF. The CDR3 bases are TGCAGTGCCAGACGTGACAATGAGCAGTTCTTC.

This clone was found a few times. The chain links TRBV28 to TRBJ1-5; 9 bases line up with TRBD1. The trim removed 6 bases at V and 5 bases at J, leaving 11 bases unmatched. The CDR3 sequence is 16 residues long. Germline lookup yields CDR1 MDHEN and CDR2 SYDVKM. CDR3 coding DNA: TGTGCCAGCAGCCCACGGCCGGGACAGGGTTATCAGCCCCAGCATTTT. Protein product: CASSPRPGQGYQPQHF.

The chain is built from TRBV15 and TRBJ1-2, with 10 positions matching TRBD1. J gave up 4 bases and V 2 bases, and 7 bases lay outside the gene matches. The CDR3 length is 16 residues. Germline V gives CDR1 LNHNV, CDR2 YYDKDF (reference sequence). The CDR3, as DNA: TGTGCCACCAGCAGAAGGGGGGACAGGGGAATCTATGGCTACACCTTC. Translated: CATSRRGDRGIYGYTF. Based on the CDR3 plus reference TRBV15 and TRBJ1-2, the full variable domain is DAMVIQNPRYQVTQFGKPVTLSCSQTLNHNVMYWYQQKSSQAPKLLFHYYDKDFNNEADTPDNFQSRRPNTSFCFLDIRSPGLGDTAMYLCATSRRGDRGIYGYTFGSGTRLTVV.

This clone was picked up a small number of times. This rearrangement joins TRBV28 to TRBJ2-7, with 9 bases lining up with TRBD2. The length of the CDR3 is 19 residues. The germline gives CDR1 MDHEN, CDR2 SYDVKM. The V and J ends lost 7 bases and 2 bases, in that order; junction bases with no gene match: 21. The CDR3 region has the DNA TGTGCCAGCACCGGAGCCACCACGGTCGGGACTAGCCCTGCCTACGAGCAGTACTTC. Its translation: CASTGATTVGTSPAYEQYF.

This clone has only one observation. The rearrangement joins TRBV19 to TRBJ2-7; possibly TRBD2 for D (6 bases). In germline, CDR1 is LNHDA, CDR2 SQIVND (reference sequence). The germline V and J ends were trimmed by 8 bases and 3 bases, with 14 bases remaining between them. The CDR3 extends over 13 amino acids. The CDR3 region is CASSRGYVYEQYF. CDR3 DNA sequence: TGTGCCAGTTCCCGGGGGTACGTCTACGAGCAGTACTTC.

The chain has TRBV3-1 (or the pseudogene TRBV3-2) and TRBJ2-7; tentatively, D is TRBD2 (5 bases). V gave up 2 bases and J gave up 6 bases, with 11 bases separating them. Germline CDR1 is LGHDT and CDR2 is YNNKEL (reference sequence). There are 13 residues in the CDR3. CDR3 sequence reads: CASSQYGGSEQYF. The CDR3 region has the DNA TGTGCCAGCAGCCAATATGGCGGGTCCGAGCAGTACTTC.

This rearrangement joins TRBV7-8 to TRBJ2-3, with D tentatively TRBD2 (6 bases). From germline, CDR1 is SGHVS and CDR2 FQNEAQ. V was trimmed by 1 base and J by 7 bases, leaving 9 bases between them. The CDR3 runs to 13 residues. Here the CDR3 reads CASSLDRTNTQYF. The CDR3 nucleotides are TGTGCCAGCAGCTTAGACCGGACTAATACGCAGTATTTT. Together with reference TRBV7-8 and TRBJ2-3, the CDR3 gives the full variable domain: GAGVSQSPRYKVAKRGQDVALRCDPISGHVSLFWYQQALGQGPEFLTYFQNEAQLDKSGLPSDRFFAERPEGSVSTLKIQRTQQEDSAVYLCASSLDRTNTQYFGPGTRLTVL.

The gene calls are TRBV29-1 and TRBJ2-5; no definite D call. CDR1 and CDR2 (germline): SQVTM, ANQGSEA. This CDR3 has 14 residues. V lost 4 bases and J lost 5, with 17 bases in between. The CDR3 DNA follows: TGCAGCGTTGTTGAAATAGTGAGCTTGGAGACCCAGTACTTC. Translated, it gives CSVVEIVSLETQYF.

This clone occurred a few times. The chain carries TRBV6-1 and TRBJ2-7, with D possibly matching TRBD1 (6 bases). Germline V gives CDR1 MNHNS, CDR2 SASEGT. The CDR3 has 15 amino acids. The V gene lost 3 bases and the J gene lost 3 bases, with 15 bases spanning the gap. Written as DNA, the CDR3 is TGTGCCAGCAGTGACGACCAGGGGTCTGTCTACGAGCAGTACTTC. It encodes CASSDDQGSVYEQYF.

The chain uses TRBV6-2 or TRBV6-3 and TRBJ1-2, with TRBD1 identical over 7 bases. The CDR3 extends over 15 amino acids. Per germline, CDR1 MNHEY and CDR2 SVGEGT. The ends lost 6 bases at V and 2 bases at J; junction bases unmatched: 9. CDR3 bases: TGTGCCAGCAGCCTTCTGATGACAGGGAACTATGGCTACACCTTC. Translating gives CASSLLMTGNYGYTF.

This chain connects TRBV5-1 to TRBJ1-2; D is unresolved. The CDR3 totals 14 residues. Trimming took off 0 bases at V and 1 base at J, with 7 bases between the two ends. Germline CDR1 SGHRS, CDR2 YFSETQ. The CDR3 loop reads CASSLASVNYGYTF. The CDR3 DNA reads as TGCGCCAGCAGCTTGGCCTCTGTTAACTATGGCTACACCTTC.

The V and J genes are TRBV18 and TRBJ2-7; D possibly corresponds to TRBD2 (6 bases). V was trimmed by 2 bases and J by 0 bases, leaving 11 bases between them. Germline V gene data show CDR1 as KGHSH and CDR2 as LQKENI. The CDR3 is 15 amino acids. CDR3 bases: TGTGCCAGCTCACCAGGCGGGACTCTCTCCTACGAGCAGTACTTC. Encoded protein: CASSPGGTLSYEQYF. The complete variable domain, with remaining parts taken from reference TRBV18 and TRBJ2-7, reads NAGVMQNPRHLVRRRGQEARLRCSPMKGHSHVYWYRQLPEEGLKFMVYLQKENIIDESGMPKERFSAEFPKEGPSILRIQQVVRGDSAAYFCASSPGGTLSYEQYFGPGTRLTVT.

This clone was counted once. This chain uses TRBV6-5 with TRBJ1-4; the match to TRBD1 covers 8 bases. Trimming took 6 bases from V and 7 from J; bases not matched to a gene: 4. The CDR3 runs 13 residues. Germline loops: CDR1 MNHEY, CDR2 SVGAGI. The CDR3 loop is CASRGTGGEKLFF. CDR3 coding DNA: TGTGCCAGCAGGGGGACAGGTGGTGAAAAACTGTTTTTT.

This clone was counted between two and nine times. This chain connects TRBV9 to TRBJ2-5, with 8 bases lining up with TRBD2. Germline CDR1 SGDLS, CDR2 YYNGEE. V was clipped by 0 bases and J by 5 bases; unmatched bases: 6. The CDR3 loop spans 15 amino acids. The CDR3 here is CASSVGGLGSETQYF. The CDR3 DNA sequence: TGTGCCAGCAGCGTAGGGGGACTAGGATCGGAGACCCAGTACTTC.

The CDR3 bases are TGTGCCAGCAGCTTAGGGACAGGGGGTTACTCACCCCTCCACTTT. This encodes CASSLGTGGYSPLHF. The chain uses TRBV7-2 and TRBJ1-6; 10 bases match TRBD1. The CDR3 spans 15 residues. Germline assignment: CDR1 SGHTA and CDR2 FQGNSA. Trimming removed 1 base from V and 10 bases from J; junction bases left unmatched: 4.

The chain combines TRBV11-2 with TRBJ2-7; TRBD1 aligns across 11 bases. There are 17 residues in the CDR3. With V trimmed by 0 bases and J by 7 bases, 11 bases remained unmatched. Germline V gene sequence: CDR1 SGHAT, CDR2 FQNNGV. The CDR3 is CASSLDRRTGGSGEQYF. In nucleotides, the CDR3 is TGTGCCAGCAGCTTAGATCGGAGGACAGGGGGCTCGGGGGAGCAGTACTTC.

This chain joins TRBV19 and TRBJ2-2, with D possibly being TRBD2 (5 bases). Germline CDR1 and CDR2: LNHDA and SQIVND (reference sequence). V lost 5 bases and J lost 7, with 14 bases in between. This CDR3 spans 14 amino acids. The CDR3 spells CASSASHGVGELFF. The CDR3 DNA sequence: TGTGCCAGTAGTGCCTCCCACGGGGTCGGGGAGCTGTTTTTT.